The sequence of this TCR beta chain was determined in a study of blood T cell repertoires in COVID-19 (dated by TCRdb to about 2020). Regarding the study in general: Samples from collaborators originated in the United States, Italy and Spain and spanned both the acute and convalescent phases of COVID-19. The prospective study material was composed of cDNA or gDNA derived from T cells, B-cell-depleted T cells, or PBMCs. The dataset comprised deeply sampled blood TCRbeta repertoires from subjects exposed to, actively infected with, or recovered from COVID-19. The repertoires were released in a freely available public database meant as a resource for research on the immune response to SARS-CoV-2. The samples were drawn from two sources: the first 160 participants of the ongoing ImmuneRACE study, and 950 to 1,500 subjects contributed by 6 global collaborators. Nearly every sample came with metadata listing a de-identified subject ID, COVID-19 status, age in years and sex. Where available, HLA class I and class II types were obtained from metadata supplied by the sample provider rather than from assay-based typing.

General study outcomes and caveats: Clinical and demographic metadata were provided uncurated, with the amount varying by source and participant.

Samples from volunteer blood donors who had recovered from COVID-19 were contributed by a second Seattle source. Whole blood was collected in K2EDTA tubes by collaborating institutions according to the institutions' own protocols. For TCRbeta analysis, collaborators shipped samples as frozen whole blood, isolated PBMCs, or DNA extracted from either of those sample types. TCRbeta CDR3 regions were amplified from genomic DNA by means of the immunoSEQ Assay, a bias-controlled multiplex PCR. Per the source publication's procedure: The number of nucleated cells in each sample was estimated by amplification of reference gene primers within the assay. Sequence reads were collapsed and filtered to measure the absolute abundance of every unique TCRbeta CDR3 rearrangement. Productive Simpson clonality was computed per sample as the square root of Simpson's diversity index over productive rearrangements. TCRdb limited this immuneACCESS table to in-frame rearrangements with V and J called. A share of clones is missing; checked studies link under half to unresolved V genes, and the rest is unexplained. Clonal size and the V and J genes are those of that table, whereas D and trimming came from the DNA. Across this sample there are about 210,000 clones, with 70% to 85% seen only once. Approximately 2% of the sample goes to the ten largest clones.

Points on this clone: Its antigen is unknown. Base qualities are not at hand, and no much larger clone is one base apart.

Sequences were obtained from peripheral blood. This receptor was taken from a man aged 35 to 55 who had recovered from COVID-19.

The CDR3 protein is CASSFQGVSSYEQYF. The sequenced DNA: TGTGCCAGCAGTTTTCAGGGTGTAAGCTCCTACGAGCAGTACTTC. This chain joins TRBV2 to TRBJ2-7; the D gene is perhaps TRBD1, from 5 matching bases. CDR1 and CDR2, looked up from the germline V gene, are SNHLY and FYNNEI. The CDR3 runs 15 residues from the cysteine to the phenylalanine. This entry keeps only the CDR3 DNA: 45 bases, framed from base 1. V is clipped by 5 bases and J by 0 bases, and the sequence between their germline boundaries is 14 bases long.